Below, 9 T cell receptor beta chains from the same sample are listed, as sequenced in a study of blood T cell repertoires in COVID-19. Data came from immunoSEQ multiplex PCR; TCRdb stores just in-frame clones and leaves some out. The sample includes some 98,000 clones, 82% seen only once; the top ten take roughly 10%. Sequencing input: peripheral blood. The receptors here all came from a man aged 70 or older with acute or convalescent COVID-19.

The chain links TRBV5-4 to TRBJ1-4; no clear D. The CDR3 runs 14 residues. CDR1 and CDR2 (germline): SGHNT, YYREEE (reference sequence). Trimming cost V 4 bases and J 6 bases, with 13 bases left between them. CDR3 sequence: CASSPDFDDEKLFF. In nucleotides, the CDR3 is TGTGCCAGCAGCCCCGACTTTGACGATGAAAAACTGTTTTTT.

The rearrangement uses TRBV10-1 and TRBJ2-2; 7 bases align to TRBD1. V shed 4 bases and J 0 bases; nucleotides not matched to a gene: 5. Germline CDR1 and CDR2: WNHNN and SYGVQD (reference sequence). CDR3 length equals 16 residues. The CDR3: CASSGTGTANTGELFF. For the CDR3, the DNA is TGCGCCAGCAGTGGTACCGGGACAGCGAACACCGGGGAGCTGTTTTTT.

In DNA, the CDR3 is TGTGCCAGTAGTCCTCGGACAGGGACCACTGAAGCTTTCTTT. Translating it yields CASSPRTGTTEAFF. J is TRBJ1-1 and V is TRBV19; 8 nucleotides agree with TRBD1. V was pared by 5 bases and J by 4 bases, with 6 bases of the junction left unmatched. Germline V CDR1 and CDR2: LNHDA, SQIVND (reference sequence). The length of the CDR3 is 14 residues.

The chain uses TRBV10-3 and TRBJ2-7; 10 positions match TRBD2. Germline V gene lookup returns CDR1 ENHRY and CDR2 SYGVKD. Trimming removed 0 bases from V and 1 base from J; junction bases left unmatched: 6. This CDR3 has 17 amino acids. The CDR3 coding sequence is TGTGCCATCAGTGAGTCGGGGGCTAGCGGGGGATCCTACGAGCAGTACTTC. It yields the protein CAISESGASGGSYEQYF.

CDR3: CASSPRYEQYF. Written as DNA, the CDR3 is TGTGCCAGCAGTCCTCGTTACGAGCAGTACTTC. The chain joins TRBV12-3 or TRBV12-4 to TRBJ2-7, with D hard to call. The CDR3 length is 11 residues. V shed 5 bases and J shed 4 bases, with 6 bases lying between them.

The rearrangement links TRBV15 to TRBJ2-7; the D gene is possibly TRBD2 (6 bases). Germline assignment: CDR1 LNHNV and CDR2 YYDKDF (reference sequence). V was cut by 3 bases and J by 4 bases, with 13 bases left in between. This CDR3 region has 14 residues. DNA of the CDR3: TGTGCCACCAGCAGTGGTGGGGGAGGATACGAGCAGTACTTC. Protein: CATSSGGGGYEQYF. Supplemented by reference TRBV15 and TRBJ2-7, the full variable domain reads DAMVIQNPRYQVTQFGKPVTLSCSQTLNHNVMYWYQQKSSQAPKLLFHYYDKDFNNEADTPDNFQSRRPNTSFCFLDIRSPGLGDTAMYLCATSSGGGGYEQYFGPGTRLTVT.

Here the CDR3 reads CASSYLSGGGDEQYF. The CDR3 bases are TGTGCCAGCAGTTACTTATCGGGCGGGGGCGACGAGCAGTACTTC. The chain has TRBV6-6 and TRBJ2-7; perhaps TRBD2 as D (7 bases). Trimming pared 1 base from V and 5 bases from J, leaving 15 bases between. The length of the CDR3 is 15 residues. The germline V gene has CDR1 MNHNY and CDR2 SVGAGI (reference sequence).

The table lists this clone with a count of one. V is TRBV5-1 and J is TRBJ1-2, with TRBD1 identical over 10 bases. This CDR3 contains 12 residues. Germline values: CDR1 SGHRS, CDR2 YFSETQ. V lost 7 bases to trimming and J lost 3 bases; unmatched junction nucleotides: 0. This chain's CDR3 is CASGTGDYGYTF. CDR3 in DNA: TGCGCCAGCGGGACAGGGGACTATGGCTACACCTTC. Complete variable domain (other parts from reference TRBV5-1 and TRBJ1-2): KAGVTQTPRYLIKTRGQQVTLSCSPISGHRSVSWYQQTPGQGLQFLFEYFSETQRNKGNFPGRFSGRQFSNSRSEMNVSTLELGDSALYLCASGTGDYGYTFGSGTRLTVV.

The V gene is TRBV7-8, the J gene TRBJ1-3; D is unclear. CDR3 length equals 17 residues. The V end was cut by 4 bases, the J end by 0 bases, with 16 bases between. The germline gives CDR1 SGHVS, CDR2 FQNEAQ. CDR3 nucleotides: TGTGCCAGCAGCTCCCGAGGAGGGCCCCACTCTGGAAACACCATATATTTT. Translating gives CASSSRGGPHSGNTIYF.